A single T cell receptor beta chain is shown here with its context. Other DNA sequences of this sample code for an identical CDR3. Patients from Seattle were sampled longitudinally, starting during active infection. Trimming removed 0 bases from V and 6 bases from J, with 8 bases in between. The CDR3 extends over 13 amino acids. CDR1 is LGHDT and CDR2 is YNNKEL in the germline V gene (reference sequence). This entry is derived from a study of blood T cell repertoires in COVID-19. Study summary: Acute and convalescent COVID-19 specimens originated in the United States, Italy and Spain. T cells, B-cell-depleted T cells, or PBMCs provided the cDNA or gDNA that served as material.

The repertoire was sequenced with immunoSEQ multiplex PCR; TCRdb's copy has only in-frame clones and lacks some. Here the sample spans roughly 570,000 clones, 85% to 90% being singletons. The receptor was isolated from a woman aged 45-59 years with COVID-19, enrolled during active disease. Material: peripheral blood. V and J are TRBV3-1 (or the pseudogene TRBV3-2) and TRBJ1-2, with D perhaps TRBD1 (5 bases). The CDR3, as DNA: TGTGCCAGCAGCCAAGATGGAGGGGATGGCTACACCTTC. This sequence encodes CASSQDGGDGYTF.